The 27 T cell receptor beta chains in this list originate from one sample, sequenced in a study of T cells after yellow fever vaccination. TCRdb fed the 5' RACE reads into MiXCR, producing one record per CDR3 protein. The table has some 670,000 distinct CDR3 sequences, roughly an eighth seen once. Specimen: PBMCs, collected on the day of the yellow fever booster vaccination. The receptor set was obtained from a man aged 25 to 45 who received the YFV17D yellow fever vaccine.

This clonotype occurred a few times. The chain has TRBV2 and TRBJ2-1; D unresolved. The CDR3 sequence is 15 residues long. Germline CDR1 SNHLY, CDR2 FYNNEI. The ends were cut back, 8 bases at V and 0 bases at J, with 14 bases in the middle. CDR3 bases: TGTGCCAGCGCGAGAGGAACGGACTCCTACAATGAGCAGTTCTTC. Translating gives CASARGTDSYNEQFF.

This clonotype was recorded a few times. The V gene is TRBV20-1, the J gene TRBJ2-3, with a weak D call TRBD1 (6 bases). Trimming took off 8 bases at V and 1 base at J, with 22 bases between the two ends. The CDR3 spans 16 residues. From germline, CDR1 is DFQATT and CDR2 SNEGSKA (reference sequence). The CDR3 is CSTTRGFVSGTDTQYF. The CDR3 coding sequence is TGCAGTACCACTAGGGGGTTCGTTAGTGGCACAGATACGCAGTATTTT.

This clonotype came up a few times. This chain links TRBV9 with TRBJ2-1; no firm D call. Germline values: CDR1 SGDLS, CDR2 YYNGEE. The CDR3 runs 16 residues. Trimming stripped 2 bases from V and 0 bases from J, with 12 bases between. The CDR3 loop reads CASSVSSSSSYNEQFF. In nucleotides, the CDR3 is TGTGCCAGCAGCGTTAGCTCTTCCAGCTCCTACAATGAGCAGTTCTTC.

The chain has TRBV7-9 and TRBJ2-7; no definite D call. Germline V gene sequence: CDR1 SEHNR, CDR2 FQNEAQ (reference sequence). CDR3 length: 14 residues. Trimming left V 4 bases short and J 5 bases short, with 15 bases between. Here the CDR3 reads CASSYDPQVNEQYF. CDR3 bases: TGTGCCAGCAGCTATGACCCTCAGGTTAACGAGCAGTACTTC.

The chain uses TRBV6-5 and TRBJ2-5, with 10 nucleotides matching TRBD2. Trimming took 4 bases from V and 2 from J; bases not matched to a gene: 13. The CDR3 sequence is 18 residues long. The germline gives CDR1 MNHEY, CDR2 SVGAGI. The CDR3 protein is CASSSTLAGGRMQETQYF. In nucleotides, the CDR3 is TGTGCCAGCAGTTCCACCTTAGCGGGAGGCCGTATGCAAGAGACCCAGTACTTC.

The chain carries TRBV9 and TRBJ2-3; 9 bases map to TRBD1. The CDR3 is 14 amino acids. Trimming at V came to 0 bases and at J to 9 bases, leaving 5 bases not matched to a gene. Germline CDR1 SGDLS, CDR2 YYNGEE. CDR3 amino acids: CASSVEGQGLTQYF. For the CDR3, the DNA is TGTGCCAGCAGCGTAGAGGGACAGGGCTTAACGCAGTATTTT.

CDR3 nucleotides: TGTGCCAGCAGTGGGACAGCCACTGCAACTAATGAAAAACTGTTTTTT. Its translation: CASSGTATATNEKLFF. The chain uses TRBV7-9 and TRBJ1-4; 7 positions agree with TRBD1. The V gene's germline CDR1 is SEHNR and CDR2 FQNEAQ (reference sequence). This CDR3 is 16 amino acids long. The V segment lost 6 bases and the J segment 0 bases; nucleotides outside the gene matches: 7.

The chain is built from TRBV2 and TRBJ2-7; a weak D match, TRBD2 (5 bases). Trimming left V 2 bases short and J 2 bases short, with 19 bases between. This CDR3 spans 17 amino acids. Germline V gene sequence: CDR1 SNHLY, CDR2 FYNNEI. The CDR3 DNA is TGTGCCAGCAGTGAACCATCGGACCTGGGGAGCACCTACGAGCAGTACTTC. It yields the protein CASSEPSDLGSTYEQYF.

The chain has TRBV29-1 and TRBJ2-1; either TRBD1 or TRBD2 may supply D (5 bases each). Trimming removed 4 bases from V and 5 bases from J, with 15 bases in between. The CDR3 runs to 14 residues. Germline loops: CDR1 SQVTM, CDR2 ANQGSEA. In nucleotides, the CDR3 is TGCAGCGTTGTGGGGAACCGGGACCACAATGAGCAGTTCTTC. It encodes CSVVGNRDHNEQFF.

This clonotype was seen only a few times. The genes are TRBV20-1 and TRBJ2-5; either TRBD1 or TRBD2 may fit D (5 bases each). The CDR3 runs 13 residues. Trimming removed 2 bases from V and 7 bases from J, with 14 bases in between. Germline values: CDR1 DFQATT, CDR2 SNEGSKA (reference sequence). The CDR3 DNA reads as TGCAGTGCTAGATCGTCTGAGGGGTTGACCCAGTACTTC. Encoded protein: CSARSSEGLTQYF.

This clonotype has only a few counts. V is TRBV27 and J is TRBJ2-3; D possibly corresponds to TRBD2 (7 bases). V shed 3 bases and J shed 2 bases, with 12 bases lying between them. There are 15 residues in the CDR3. Germline V gene data show CDR1 as MNHEY and CDR2 as SMNVEV (reference sequence). DNA for the CDR3: TGTGCCAGCAGTTTGTCCGCGGGGGCCACAGATACGCAGTATTTT. This encodes CASSLSAGATDTQYF.

The sample holds many counts of this clonotype. V gene TRBV11-2 combines with J gene TRBJ2-2, with D uncertain. The CDR3 sequence is 14 residues long. The V gene lost 3 bases and the J gene lost 7 bases, with 12 bases spanning the gap. Germline CDR1 reads SGHAT; CDR2 reads FQNNGV. CDR3 in amino acids: CASSFRRLGGELFF. The CDR3 nucleotides are TGTGCCAGCAGCTTTCGTCGCCTCGGCGGGGAGCTGTTTTTT.

V usage is TRBV20-1 and J usage is TRBJ2-5; 12 bases line up with TRBD1. V shed 0 bases and J 7 bases; nucleotides not matched to a gene: 6. Germline V gives CDR1 DFQATT, CDR2 SNEGSKA (reference sequence). This CDR3 spans 15 amino acids. The CDR3 sequence: CSARDGGTGGGTQYF. For the CDR3, the DNA is TGCAGTGCTAGAGATGGCGGGACAGGGGGCGGGACCCAGTACTTC.

The rearrangement links TRBV9 to TRBJ2-7; 7 nucleotides line up with TRBD1. CDR3 length: 15 residues. Germline CDR1 reads SGDLS; CDR2 reads YYNGEE. With 2 bases clipped from V and 0 bases from J, the junction kept 5 bases outside the gene matches. The chain's CDR3 is CASSVKTGSSYEQYF. The CDR3 DNA is TGTGCCAGCAGCGTGAAGACAGGGAGCTCCTACGAGCAGTACTTC.

This clonotype was recorded many times. The CDR3 spells CASSLIGGVGYTF. In DNA form, the CDR3 reads TGTGCCAGCAGCTTAATCGGGGGAGTTGGCTACACCTTC. The gene calls are TRBV13 and TRBJ1-2; perhaps TRBD1 as D (5 bases). The CDR3 length is 13 residues. With 2 bases removed from V and 7 bases from J, the gap between germline ends came to 11 bases. Per germline, CDR1 PRHDT and CDR2 FYEKMQ (reference sequence).

The chain couples TRBV20-1 to TRBJ1-5; no firm D call. Trimming cost V 5 bases and J 1 base, with 6 bases left between them. CDR3 size: 12 residues. Germline V gene data show CDR1 as DFQATT and CDR2 as SNEGSKA (reference sequence). The CDR3 DNA sequence: TGCAGTGCTGGAAAAAGCAATCAGCCCCAGCATTTT. Protein sequence: CSAGKSNQPQHF.

The chain uses TRBV5-6 and TRBJ1-1; D uncertain. This CDR3 is built from 15 residues. The V gene lost 1 base and the J gene lost 1 base, with 11 bases spanning the gap. Per germline, CDR1 SGHDT and CDR2 YYEEEE. The CDR3 sequence is CASSLNPGRNTEAFF. CDR3 nucleotides: TGTGCCAGCAGCTTGAACCCGGGGAGGAACACTGAAGCTTTCTTT.

This chain uses TRBV19 with TRBJ1-2; TRBD1 might be the D (5 bases). The CDR3 has 13 residues. Trimming stripped 6 bases from V and 4 bases from J, with 12 bases between. The germline V gene encodes CDR1 LNHDA and CDR2 SQIVND (reference sequence). The CDR3 coding sequence is TGTGCCAGTAGCCGGGGGGATATCTATGGCTACACCTTC. Protein: CASSRGDIYGYTF.

This clonotype has only a few counts. The gene calls are TRBV7-2 and TRBJ2-7, with D possibly TRBD1 on 5 matching bases. Germline values: CDR1 SGHTA, CDR2 FQGNSA. The V gene lost 1 base and the J gene lost 1 base, with 11 bases spanning the gap. CDR3 length: 15 residues. The CDR3 DNA follows: TGTGCCAGCAGCTTAGGGGGCCGGATTTCCTACGAGCAGTACTTC. Residues: CASSLGGRISYEQYF.

A few counts support this clonotype. The CDR3 DNA sequence: TGTGCCACCAGCAGAGCCCCCCTAGCGGACTACAATGAGCAGTTCTTC. Its translation: CATSRAPLADYNEQFF. V usage is TRBV15 and J usage is TRBJ2-1, with 7 bases fitting TRBD2. V shed 1 base and J 3 bases; nucleotides not matched to a gene: 6. This CDR3 comprises 16 residues. Germline V gene sequence: CDR1 LNHNV, CDR2 YYDKDF (reference sequence).

The sample holds a few counts of this clonotype. The chain has TRBV5-6 and TRBJ2-1; D is uncertain. CDR3 length: 12 amino acids. V was pared by 5 bases and J by 5 bases, with 8 bases between. Germline-derived CDR1 and CDR2 are SGHDT and YYEEEE. This CDR3 reads CASRARNNEQFF. The CDR3 DNA reads TGTGCCAGCAGGGCACGCAACAATGAGCAGTTCTTC.

This clonotype has a handful of counts. The chain combines TRBV10-3 with TRBJ2-5; 8 bases agree with TRBD2. Germline V gene data show CDR1 as ENHRY and CDR2 as SYGVKD. The CDR3 runs to 11 residues. Germline trimming cut 8 bases from V and 6 bases from J; bases unmatched to any gene: 2. DNA for the CDR3: TGTGCCATCGGCGGGGGGCAGACCCAGTACTTC. Encoded protein: CAIGGGQTQYF.

The gene calls are TRBV10-1 and TRBJ2-1, with 8 positions matching TRBD2. CDR3 size: 18 residues. V lost 2 bases and J lost 3; bases outside the gene matches: 12. Germline-derived CDR1 and CDR2 are WNHNN and SYGVQD (reference sequence). The CDR3 bases are TGCGCCAGCAGTGAGGGTCCGGGACTAGGAACGAACTACAATGAGCAGTTCTTC. Translating it yields CASSEGPGLGTNYNEQFF.

The V call is TRBV20-1, the J call TRBJ2-5; 11 bases align to TRBD2. There are 13 residues in the CDR3. V shed 5 bases and J 5 bases; nucleotides not matched to a gene: 4. Germline CDR1 reads DFQATT; CDR2 reads SNEGSKA (reference sequence). The CDR3 protein is CSALLAGEETQYF. The CDR3 coding sequence is TGCAGTGCTTTACTAGCGGGAGAGGAGACCCAGTACTTC.

In this sample, this clonotype turned up a few times. The chain is built from TRBV10-1 and TRBJ2-7; possibly TRBD2 for D (5 bases). The CDR3 extends over 13 amino acids. From germline, CDR1 is WNHNN and CDR2 SYGVQD (reference sequence). With 10 bases removed from V and 0 bases from J, the gap between germline ends came to 13 bases. CDR3 in DNA: TGCGCCACCTTTTTAGCGAACTCCTACGAGCAGTACTTC. This translates into CATFLANSYEQYF.

This clonotype was counted only a few times. This sequence joins TRBV5-1 and TRBJ2-3, with TRBD2 matching 9 bases. The ends lost 4 bases at V and 6 bases at J; junction bases unmatched: 9. The CDR3 is made up of 15 amino acids. The germline V gene has CDR1 SGHRS and CDR2 YFSETQ. The CDR3 spells CASSPRLAGVDTQYF. In nucleotides, the CDR3 is TGCGCCAGCAGCCCCCGGTTAGCGGGAGTGGATACGCAGTATTTT. The full variable domain, rest sourced from reference TRBV5-1 and TRBJ2-3, is KAGVTQTPRYLIKTRGQQVTLSCSPISGHRSVSWYQQTPGQGLQFLFEYFSETQRNKGNFPGRFSGRQFSNSRSEMNVSTLELGDSALYLCASSPRLAGVDTQYFGPGTRLTVL.

The V gene is TRBV19, the J gene TRBJ2-5; 7 bases are a match to TRBD1. The CDR3 is made up of 18 amino acids. V gave up 1 base and J gave up 5 bases; unmatched junction bases: 16. CDR1 is LNHDA and CDR2 is SQIVND in the germline V gene (reference sequence). The CDR3: CASSIGRQGYEDLETQYF. CDR3 nucleotide sequence: TGTGCCAGTAGTATAGGAAGACAGGGTTACGAAGATTTGGAGACCCAGTACTTC.